This TCR beta chain derives from a study of blood T cells in healthy people across ages. Those donating, healthy Caucasian individuals from Russia, were aged about 6 to 95. Drawn from each donor were 7.5 to 10 milliliters of peripheral blood. Whenever a sample was processed, at least 6 million PBMCs were isolated. A second about 6 to 12 cycle PCR used barcoded and J-beta primers. In TCRdb, the 5' RACE reads were re-called with MiXCR into one record per CDR3 protein. The sample shows over 700,000 distinct CDR3 sequences, less than 70% of them seen only once. CDR1 is SGHDN, CDR2 FVKESK, per germline. The CDR3 contains 13 residues. The germline V and J ends were trimmed by 0 bases and 4 bases, with 6 bases remaining between them. Note on this clonotype: The target antigen is unknown.

Study results and limitations: Correlation between TCR beta diversity and naive T cell percentage was strong.

This chain joins TRBV14 and TRBJ1-2; D is ambiguous. Sequenced sample: blood. The receptor's source is a man at least 80 years old in good health. In DNA, the CDR3 is TGTGCCAGCAGCCAAGATGATAGCTATGGCTACACCTTC. It codes for CASSQDDSYGYTF.